Shown below are 20 T cell receptor beta chains from a single sample sequenced in a study of radiotherapy plus CTLA-4 blockade in lung cancer. Data came from immunoSEQ multiplex PCR; TCRdb stores just in-frame clones and leaves some out. The sample carries roughly 59,000 clones, less than 75% recorded once. The sample here was peripheral blood, taken from a patient treated with radiotherapy plus ipilimumab. The receptors originated from a human donor with non-small cell lung cancer whose response to radiotherapy plus ipilimumab could not be evaluated.

Here the CDR3 reads CASGLVPSDRAYEQYF. The CDR3 nucleotides read TGTGCTAGTGGTTTGGTACCCTCGGACAGGGCCTACGAGCAGTACTTC. The chain has TRBV12-5 and TRBJ2-5; 8 positions match TRBD1. Judging by the DNA end, TRBJ2-7 fits better; the J call may be wrong. Germline V gives CDR1 LGHNT, CDR2 FRNRAP. The CDR3 length is 16 residues.

V and J are TRBV5-6 and TRBJ1-2; D is uncertain. CDR1 and CDR2 (germline): SGHDT, YYEEEE. This CDR3 is built from 13 residues. V lost 0 bases, J lost 3 bases, and 6 bases lay in between. CDR3 nucleotides: TGTGCCAGCAGCTTGGGAGGGTACTATGGCTACACCTTC. It encodes CASSLGGYYGYTF.

The chain has TRBV5-5 and TRBJ1-5; weak D call: TRBD1 (6 bases). Per germline, CDR1 SGHKS and CDR2 YYEKEE (reference sequence). This CDR3 is 14 amino acids long. V was cut by 0 bases and J by 8 bases, with 12 bases left in between. The CDR3 protein is CASSLAGTMKPQHF. For the CDR3, the DNA is TGTGCCAGCAGCTTGGCGGGGACAATGAAGCCCCAGCATTTT.

The chain carries TRBV10-1 and TRBJ2-7, with a tentative D call TRBD2 (5 bases). V was cut by 2 bases and J by 3 bases, with 8 bases left in between. This CDR3 is 13 amino acids long. Germline V gene sequence: CDR1 WNHNN, CDR2 SYGVQD (reference sequence). CDR3 coding DNA: TGCGCCAGCAGTGAGGTCGGGGACTACGAGCAGTACTTC. Residues: CASSEVGDYEQYF.

The chain is built from TRBV2 and TRBJ2-3; the match to TRBD2 covers 12 bases. This CDR3 is built from 17 residues. Germline V gives CDR1 SNHLY, CDR2 FYNNEI. With V trimmed by 3 bases and J by 0 bases, 4 bases remained unmatched. The CDR3, as DNA: TGTGCCAGCAGTGACGCTAGCGGGGGGGCCAGCACAGATACGCAGTATTTT. Translated, it gives CASSDASGGASTDTQYF.

The chain combines TRBV10-3 with TRBJ2-7; 7 bases are shared with TRBD1. The CDR3 contains 13 residues. The V and J ends lost 7 bases and 0 bases, in that order; junction bases with no gene match: 3. The V gene's germline CDR1 is ENHRY and CDR2 SYGVKD. For the CDR3, the DNA is TGTGCCATCACACGGGACAGCTCCTACGAGCAGTACTTC. Its protein product is CAITRDSSYEQYF.

The CDR3 is CASSPPRSSYEQYF. The CDR3 DNA sequence: TGCGCCAGCAGTCCCCCTAGGAGCTCCTACGAGCAGTACTTC. This chain links TRBV10-1 with TRBJ2-7; D remains unclear. The CDR3 is 14 amino acids. V gave up 5 bases and J gave up 0 bases, with 11 bases separating them. Germline CDR1 and CDR2: WNHNN and SYGVQD (reference sequence).

In its sample, this clone was seen a few times. The chain combines TRBV5-1 with TRBJ2-1, with 11 bases matching TRBD1. Germline V gives CDR1 SGHRS, CDR2 YFSETQ. Unmatched junction bases numbered 5, after V lost 0 bases and J lost 3 bases. The CDR3 has 17 residues. CDR3 coding DNA: TGCGCCAGCAGCTTGGGGGCCGGGACAGGGGGCTACAATGAGCAGTTCTTC. The encoded protein is CASSLGAGTGGYNEQFF.

In its sample, this clone was seen a few times. The chain combines TRBV11-3 with TRBJ2-5, with D tentatively TRBD1 (6 bases). Germline CDR1 reads SGHNT; CDR2 reads YENEEA. V lost 3 bases and J lost 5, with 22 bases in between. This CDR3 comprises 17 residues. The CDR3 is CASSLFPPPEGVETQYF. For the CDR3, the DNA is TGTGCCAGCAGCTTGTTCCCTCCGCCTGAGGGGGTGGAGACCCAGTACTTC.

The V and J genes are TRBV27 and TRBJ2-3; TRBD2 aligns across 10 bases. V was clipped by 2 bases and J by 2 bases; unmatched bases: 1. Germline V gene lookup returns CDR1 MNHEY and CDR2 SMNVEV (reference sequence). The CDR3 consists of 15 residues. The CDR3 here is CASSLGLAATDTQYF. Written as DNA, the CDR3 is TGTGCCAGCAGTTTAGGACTAGCGGCCACAGATACGCAGTATTTT.

The chain carries TRBV5-1 and TRBJ1-4, with D unclear. The CDR3 length is 16 residues. The V gene's germline CDR1 is SGHRS and CDR2 YFSETQ. V lost 1 base to trimming and J lost 4 bases, with 14 bases between them. The chain's CDR3 is CASSLSTETLNEKLFF. The CDR3 DNA reads as TGCGCCAGCAGCTTGTCCACCGAGACTCTTAATGAAAAACTGTTTTTT.

V is TRBV5-1 and J is TRBJ2-1; 8 bases match TRBD2. This CDR3 has 14 residues. V shed 1 base and J 8 bases; nucleotides not matched to a gene: 5. Germline V gene data show CDR1 as SGHRS and CDR2 as YFSETQ. The CDR3 is CASSLPGGHDEQFF. The CDR3 nucleotides read TGCGCCAGCAGCTTGCCGGGGGGGCACGATGAGCAGTTCTTC.

Only a few counts were recorded for this clone. This same CDR3 is encoded by further DNA sequences in the sample. The CDR3 bases are TGTGCCAGTAGTATAGATCGGGTGAACACTGAAGCTTTCTTT. Translation: CASSIDRVNTEAFF. The rearrangement links TRBV19 to TRBJ1-1; no reliable D call. The germline CDR1 and CDR2 sequences are LNHDA and SQIVND (reference sequence). CDR3 length: 14 amino acids. Trimming took 0 bases from V and 0 from J, leaving 5 bases between them.

The genes are TRBV5-8 and TRBJ1-2, with a tentative D call TRBD1 (6 bases). The V gene's germline CDR1 is SGHTS and CDR2 YDEGEE. The CDR3 length is 15 residues. V was cut by 0 bases and J by 0 bases, with 9 bases left in between. The CDR3 protein is CASSLGQAANYGYTF. DNA for the CDR3: TGTGCCAGCAGCTTGGGACAGGCCGCTAACTATGGCTACACCTTC. Full variable domain (missing parts from reference TRBV5-8 and TRBJ1-2): EAGVTQSPTHLIKTRGQQATLRCSPISGHTSVYWYQQALGLGLQFLLWYDEGEERNRGNFPPRFSGRQFPNYSSELNVNALELEDSALYLCASSLGQAANYGYTFGSGTRLTVV.

This rearrangement joins TRBV9 to TRBJ2-1; D may correspond to TRBD1 or TRBD2 (5 bases each). Trimming stripped 4 bases from V and 2 bases from J, with 13 bases between. The CDR3 is 15 amino acids. Germline V gene lookup returns CDR1 SGDLS and CDR2 YYNGEE. CDR3 residues: CASSLEGPPYNEQFF. CDR3 in DNA: TGTGCCAGCAGCCTAGAGGGGCCCCCCTACAATGAGCAGTTCTTC.

This chain uses TRBV11-2 with TRBJ1-4; 8 bases are a match to TRBD1. The CDR3 totals 13 residues. Germline V gene data show CDR1 as SGHAT and CDR2 as FQNNGV. Unmatched junction bases numbered 6, after V lost 5 bases and J lost 10 bases. CDR3 nucleotides: TGTGCCAGCAGCCAGGACAGGGATGGAAAACTGTTTTTT. Amino acid sequence: CASSQDRDGKLFF.

This chain uses TRBV28 with TRBJ2-5; 7 nucleotides align to TRBD1. This CDR3 contains 15 residues. Germline V gene lookup returns CDR1 MDHEN and CDR2 SYDVKM. V shed 5 bases, J shed 2 bases, and the junction held 8 bases outside the gene matches. CDR3 DNA: TGTGCCAGCAGTCCAGCAAGGGACAGTCAAGAGACCCAGTACTTC. As protein: CASSPARDSQETQYF. The variable domain in full, with the rest retrieved from reference TRBV28 and TRBJ2-5, is DVKVTQSSRYLVKRTGEKVFLECVQDMDHENMFWYRQDPGLGLRLIYFSYDVKMKEKGDIPEGYSVSREKKERFSLILESASTNQTSMYLCASSPARDSQETQYFGPGTRLLVL.

The chain is built from TRBV19 and TRBJ2-3; 8 bases line up with TRBD1. Germline CDR1 reads LNHDA; CDR2 reads SQIVND (reference sequence). V lost 5 bases to trimming and J lost 1 base; unmatched junction nucleotides: 8. The CDR3 covers 16 residues. The CDR3 sequence: CASSSIRGPGTDTQYF. The DNA of the CDR3 is TGTGCCAGTAGTTCTATCAGGGGGCCCGGCACAGATACGCAGTATTTT. Filled out from reference TRBV19 and TRBJ2-3, the complete variable domain reads DGGITQSPKYLFRKEGQNVTLSCEQNLNHDAMYWYRQDPGQGLRLIYYSQIVNDFQKGDIAEGYSVSREKKESFPLTVTSAQKNPTAFYLCASSSIRGPGTDTQYFGPGTRLTVL.

The chain carries TRBV11-2 and TRBJ1-1; D unresolved. CDR1 is SGHAT and CDR2 is FQNNGV in the germline V gene. The CDR3 consists of 14 residues. V was pared by 5 bases and J by 11 bases, with 21 bases between. The CDR3 region is CASSPIRGMLSAFF. CDR3 in DNA: TGTGCCAGCAGCCCGATCCGCGGTATGTTGTCGGCTTTCTTT.

V is TRBV5-1 and J is TRBJ1-1; 9 nucleotides align to TRBD1. The CDR3 loop spans 15 amino acids. Trimming at V came to 0 bases and at J to 5 bases, leaving 5 bases not matched to a gene. Germline V gene sequence: CDR1 SGHRS, CDR2 YFSETQ. CDR3 region: CASSLGGQGGTEAFF. Written as DNA, the CDR3 is TGCGCCAGCAGCTTGGGGGGACAGGGCGGGACTGAAGCTTTCTTT.